This TCR beta chain emerged from a study of blood T cell repertoires in COVID-19. This clone has just one count. TCRdb's table, derived via immunoSEQ multiplex PCR, lists solely in-frame clones and lacks some. The data show 290,000 or so clones, with around 90% seen just once and around 4.5% held by the top ten. Researchers sorted participants into cohorts using their self-reported clinical history. This CDR3 contains 16 residues. Per germline, CDR1 SEHNR and CDR2 FQNEAQ (reference sequence). V lost 1 base to trimming and J lost 5 bases, with 15 bases between them. The chain employs TRBV7-9 and TRBJ2-1, with a weak D call TRBD1 (6 bases). This clonotype originated in a woman aged 18-29 years with acute COVID-19. Sequencing input: PBMCs or T cells enriched from blood (not recorded which). The CDR3 DNA reads as TGTGCCAGCAGCTTAGTAACAGGGAAGTCCCACAATGAGCAGTTCTTC. Its protein is CASSLVTGKSHNEQFF.